A single TCR beta chain is shown here with its context. Its antigen is still unknown. This sample is part of a study of beta chain features in type 1 diabetes. The investigators reverse transcribed all of the isolated RNA, so they sequenced expressed TCRB transcripts. Here immunoSEQ multiplex PCR was the method, and the copy in TCRdb shows in-frame clones only, minus some. The top ten hold around 0.015% of the sample, which has about 280,000 clones, roughly 15% seen once. Study outcomes and limitations: There was a moderate but significant shortening of TCRB CDR3s in all four CD4+ subsets of Type 1 diabetes patients.

Germline CDR1 SGDLS, CDR2 YYNGEE. The CDR3 has 15 residues. After removal of 0 bases from V and 3 bases from J, the junction contained 4 bases not matched to a gene. The TCR comes from a man younger than 35 with type 1 diabetes. The chain carries TRBV9 and TRBJ2-7; 9 positions agree with TRBD2. Sequencing used naive CD4+ T cells from blood. CDR3 protein: CASSVAGTSSYEQYF. As DNA, the CDR3 is TGTGCCAGCAGCGTAGCGGGGACTAGCAGCTACGAGCAGTACTTC.